This TCR beta chain was observed in a study of T cell repertoires in cytomegalovirus infection. Overall study: Through public TCR beta signatures, both CMV infection and matching HLA type were indicated.

The CDR3 covers 14 residues. Germline V CDR1 and CDR2: SGHDN, FVKESK. Trimming cost V 3 bases and J 2 bases, with 10 bases left between them. Study outcomes and limitations: Individuals carrying CMV plus the relevant HLA were identified by cumulative frequency of public TCR beta families.

Regarding this clonotype: The target antigen is unknown.

TCRdb reanalysed the reads using MiXCR and keeps one entry per CDR3 protein. The sample lists 150,000 to 200,000 distinct CDR3 sequences; 28% were seen once. What was sequenced was PBMCs. The receptor's source is a human donor in good health (CMV status not recorded). Some clones in this sample may be carry-over from other donors' samples. The chain combines TRBV14 with TRBJ2-5; D not certain. The CDR3 spells CASSQLGIQETQYF. Written as DNA, the CDR3 is TGTGCCAGCAGCCAGTTAGGGATTCAAGAGACCCAGTACTTC.